This TCR beta chain was recovered during a study of cytomegalovirus exposure and HLA in healthy donors. Study conclusions and caveats: CMV serostatus was the sole immune exposure information available.

PCR involved 60 Vbeta and 13 Jbeta primers. Here immunoSEQ multiplex PCR was the method, and the copy in TCRdb shows in-frame clones only, minus some. This sample has approximately 73,000 clones, with around 75% found just once. For this clone: As yet, its antigen is unknown.

Germline V gives CDR1 MDHEN, CDR2 SYDVKM. V lost 9 bases and J 0 bases, leaving 11 bases between the germline ends. This CDR3 is 13 amino acids long. The chain links TRBV28 to TRBJ1-1; a possible D gene is TRBD1 (6 bases). This receptor was identified in a man in his 70s in good health and CMV-seronegative. The sequenced material came from PBMCs. CDR3 amino acids: CASGGAVNTEAFF. CDR3 DNA sequence: TGTGCCAGTGGGGGCGCGGTGAACACTGAAGCTTTCTTT.